The following is a TCR beta chain sequence with its context. The CDR3 is 13 residues long. V shed 6 bases and J shed 2 bases, with 10 bases lying between them. Germline CDR1 is SGHAT and CDR2 is FQNNGV. Germline DNA was also extracted, with blood RNA taken from unsorted whole blood. These patients lived with chronic HBV infection and had never been treated. This entry is derived from a study of tumor-infiltrating lymphocytes in primary liver carcinoma. From approximately 530 ng of total RNA, TCR beta-specific cDNA was reverse-transcribed using a constant-region primer. Modified slightly, ARM-PCR produced TCR beta libraries over three nested multiplex PCR rounds. Use of TRBV1-TRBV30 forward primers with a C-beta reverse primer characterized the first two PCR rounds, which lasted approximately 11 cycles each. TCRdb reprocessed the multiplex PCR reads with MiXCR, giving one entry per CDR3 protein. The sample records approximately 340,000 distinct CDR3 sequences, about 61% being singletons.

Sequencing was performed on peripheral blood. The gene calls are TRBV11-2 and TRBJ1-2; D unresolved. The origin of this receptor is a man between 35 and 55 years old with primary liver carcinoma and hepatitis B virus infection. The CDR3, as DNA: TGTGCCAGCAGTTCGGGCATGAACTATGGCTACACCTTC. Its protein product is CASSSGMNYGYTF.